The 15 T cell receptor beta chains listed next were all sequenced from one sample in a study of OX40 agonist ivuxolimab in advanced cancers. Produced via immunoSEQ multiplex PCR; TCRdb's table is partial and in-frame only. The sample shows more than 35,000 clones, about 85% of them seen only once. Source: CD4+ or CD8+ T cells sorted from blood, taken in a trial of the OX40 agonist ivuxolimab. Source of these receptors: an adult with an advanced solid tumor such as melanoma, head and neck, liver or kidney cancer.

This chain links TRBV6-5 with TRBJ2-3; 10 positions agree with TRBD2. With 2 bases clipped from V and 9 bases from J, the junction kept 5 bases outside the gene matches. Germline V gives CDR1 MNHEY, CDR2 SVGAGI. The CDR3 runs to 14 residues. The CDR3 nucleotides read TGTGCCAGCAGTTACAGCGGGAGGGCCACCACGCAGTATTTT. Residues: CASSYSGRATTQYF.

The rearrangement uses TRBV7-8 and TRBJ2-5; D is uncertain. The end of the DNA is better explained by TRBJ2-7, so the J call may be wrong. The germline V gene has CDR1 SGHVS and CDR2 FQNEAQ. CDR3 size: 11 residues. CDR3 loop: CASSFTYEQYF. The CDR3 DNA reads TGTGCCAGCAGCTTTACCTACGAGCAGTACTTC.

The CDR3 region has the DNA TGTGCCGCGGGCCAGGCTAATTCCAAGGGGAAACTGTTTTTT. This encodes CAAGQANSKGKLFF. The V call is TRBV5-6, the J call TRBJ1-4, with TRBD1 as a possible D gene (5 bases). The germline V gene has CDR1 SGHDT and CDR2 YYEEEE. V gave up 10 bases and J gave up 11 bases, with 24 bases separating them. There are 14 residues in the CDR3.

The chain uses TRBV27 and TRBJ2-1, with 10 positions matching TRBD1. The V and J ends lost 5 bases and 6 bases, in that order; junction bases with no gene match: 7. The germline V gene encodes CDR1 MNHEY and CDR2 SMNVEV (reference sequence). This CDR3 contains 15 residues. The CDR3 protein is CASSPGTGALNEQFF. The CDR3 DNA reads as TGTGCCAGCAGTCCCGGGACAGGGGCCCTCAATGAGCAGTTCTTC.

V and J are TRBV6-5 and TRBJ1-4, with a possible D match to TRBD1 (5 bases). Germline-derived CDR1 and CDR2 are MNHEY and SVGAGI. The CDR3 loop spans 13 amino acids. The ends were cut back, 2 bases at V and 6 bases at J, with 7 bases in the middle. The DNA for the CDR3 is TGTGCCAGCAGTTACCGGGGGTATGAAAAACTGTTTTTT. Residues: CASSYRGYEKLFF.

This chain links TRBV27 with TRBJ2-1; 11 bases are a match to TRBD2. This CDR3 region has 15 residues. CDR1 MNHEY and CDR2 SMNVEV come from the germline V gene (reference sequence). After removal of 6 bases from V and 9 bases from J, the junction contained 10 bases not matched to a gene. CDR3 nucleotide sequence: TGTGCCAGCAGAACGCTAGCGGGAGGAGTCGGTGAGCAGTTCTTC. This translates into CASRTLAGGVGEQFF.

This rearrangement joins TRBV4-1 to TRBJ2-5; D possibly corresponds to TRBD2 (6 bases). The end of the DNA fits TRBJ2-7 better, so the J call may be wrong. The CDR3 is 15 residues long. CDR1 MGHRA and CDR2 YSYEKL come from the germline V gene. The chain's CDR3 is CASSQGSSVFYEQYF. CDR3 DNA: TGCGCCAGCAGCCAAGGGTCTAGCGTATTCTACGAGCAGTACTTC.

The CDR3 is CASSSTTSYEQYF. In DNA form, the CDR3 reads TGTGCCAGCAGCTCAACCACTTCCTACGAGCAGTACTTC. The chain employs TRBV7-2 and TRBJ2-5; D call uncertain. The J call could be wrong; TRBJ2-7 is a better fit for the DNA end. The CDR3 is 13 amino acids. The germline CDR1 and CDR2 sequences are SGHTA and FQGNSA.

The chain joins TRBV7-2 to TRBJ2-7; TRBD2 matches 8 bases. The V gene's germline CDR1 is SGHTA and CDR2 FQGNSA. Germline trimming cut 3 bases from V and 3 bases from J; bases unmatched to any gene: 4. The CDR3 extends over 14 amino acids. CDR3 loop: CASSLRLAGYEQYF. The CDR3 nucleotides are TGTGCCAGCAGCTTGAGGCTAGCGGGCTACGAGCAGTACTTC.

The chain has TRBV5-1 and TRBJ1-3; D not certain. The germline V and J ends were trimmed by 0 bases and 0 bases, with 10 bases remaining between them. This CDR3 has 16 residues. The germline gives CDR1 SGHRS, CDR2 YFSETQ. The CDR3 nucleotides are TGCGCCAGCAGCTTGGGAAGCTACCTCTCTGGAAACACCATATATTTT. It translates to CASSLGSYLSGNTIYF.

This clone was seen a handful of times. The rearrangement joins TRBV7-9 to TRBJ2-5; 10 nucleotides agree with TRBD1. This CDR3 has 13 residues. Germline-derived CDR1 and CDR2 are SEHNR and FQNEAQ (reference sequence). J gave up 5 bases and V 7 bases, and 4 bases lay outside the gene matches. The CDR3: CASIRTGGETQYF. CDR3 DNA sequence: TGTGCCAGCATCAGGACAGGGGGTGAGACCCAGTACTTC. Full variable domain (missing parts from reference TRBV7-9 and TRBJ2-5): DTGVSQNPRHKITKRGQNVTFRCDPISEHNRLYWYRQTLGQGPEFLTYFQNEAQLEKSRLLSDRFSAERPKGSFSTLEIQRTEQGDSAMYLCASIRTGGETQYFGPGTRLLVL.

The CDR3 nucleotides read TGTGCCAGCAGCCCATTGACAGGGGGCATGGACGAGCAGTACTTC. Its translation is CASSPLTGGMDEQYF. V usage is TRBV27 and J usage is TRBJ2-7; 10 bases map to TRBD1. Germline V lookup: CDR1 MNHEY, CDR2 SMNVEV (reference sequence). The CDR3 totals 15 residues. The V gene end was trimmed by 6 bases and the J gene end by 5 bases; junction bases not matched to a gene: 10.

This chain connects TRBV7-9 to TRBJ1-1; D remains unclear. The germline V gene encodes CDR1 SEHNR and CDR2 FQNEAQ (reference sequence). Trimming left V 1 base short and J 0 bases short, with 9 bases between. The length of the CDR3 is 15 residues. CDR3 loop: CASSLDAGMNTEAFF. The DNA of the CDR3 is TGTGCCAGCAGCTTAGATGCGGGTATGAACACTGAAGCTTTCTTT.

The V call is TRBV28, the J call TRBJ2-1, with TRBD2 matching over 10 bases. Germline values: CDR1 MDHEN, CDR2 SYDVKM. The CDR3 covers 16 residues. The V gene end was trimmed by 3 bases and the J gene end by 3 bases; junction bases not matched to a gene: 5. CDR3 coding DNA: TGTGCCAGCAGTTTCCAATCTAGCGGGAGCTACAATGAGCAGTTCTTC. It yields the protein CASSFQSSGSYNEQFF. Together with reference TRBV28 and TRBJ2-1, the CDR3 gives the full variable domain: DVKVTQSSRYLVKRTGEKVFLECVQDMDHENMFWYRQDPGLGLRLIYFSYDVKMKEKGDIPEGYSVSREKKERFSLILESASTNQTSMYLCASSFQSSGSYNEQFFGPGTRLTVL.

This sequence joins TRBV4-1 and TRBJ1-5; perhaps TRBD1 as D (5 bases). Between the trimmed V and J ends, which lost 0 bases and 0 bases, there was a span of 12 bases. Germline CDR1 reads MGHRA; CDR2 reads YSYEKL. The CDR3 runs to 17 residues. CDR3 nucleotides: TGCGCCAGCAGCCAAGATCTAGACAGCCATAGCAATCAGCCCCAGCATTTT. It codes for CASSQDLDSHSNQPQHF.